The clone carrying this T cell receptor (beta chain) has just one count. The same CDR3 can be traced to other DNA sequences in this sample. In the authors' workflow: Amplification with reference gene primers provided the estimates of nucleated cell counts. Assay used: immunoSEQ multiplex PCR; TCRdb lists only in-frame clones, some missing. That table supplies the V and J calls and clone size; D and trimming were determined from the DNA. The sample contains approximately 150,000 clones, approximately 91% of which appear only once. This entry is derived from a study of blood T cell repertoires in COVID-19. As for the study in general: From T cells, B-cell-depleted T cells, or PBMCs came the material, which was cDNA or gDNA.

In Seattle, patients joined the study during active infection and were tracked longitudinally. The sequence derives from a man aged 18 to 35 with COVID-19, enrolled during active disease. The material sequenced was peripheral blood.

CDR3 nucleotide sequence: TGTGCCAGCTCAAGGGACAGCTACGAGCAGTACTTC. It encodes CASSRDSYEQYF. V and J are TRBV18 and TRBJ2-7; 7 bases are a match to TRBD1. The V segment lost 5 bases and the J segment 3 bases; nucleotides outside the gene matches: 1. CDR1 and CDR2 (germline): KGHSH, LQKENI. This CDR3 spans 12 amino acids. Drawing the rest from reference TRBV18 and TRBJ2-7, the complete variable domain is NAGVMQNPRHLVRRRGQEARLRCSPMKGHSHVYWYRQLPEEGLKFMVYLQKENIIDESGMPKERFSAEFPKEGPSILRIQQVVRGDSAAYFCASSRDSYEQYFGPGTRLTVT.